The rows below give T cell receptor beta chains drawn from one sample of a study of blood T cell repertoires in COVID-19. Clones were sequenced by immunoSEQ multiplex PCR, and TCRdb holds only the in-frame ones, with some missing. This table holds about 87,000 clones, around 90% found once. The source material was peripheral blood. Receptor source: a man aged 40-50 years with acute or convalescent COVID-19. CDR3s include the opening cysteine and the closing phenylalanine or tryptophan. The D gene is left open where the match is weak. Size is stated for part of the rows, as once, few or many counts, or as a class when the clone is expanded.

J,D,size,V,CDR3,DNA
TRBJ2-1,TRBD2,few,TRBV7-6,CASSLEPPDPLAGGRNEQFF,TGTGCCAGCAGCTTAGAGCCCCCTGACCCACTAGCGGGGGGGCGGAATGAGCAGTTCTTC
TRBJ2-1,NA,NA,TRBV11-2,CASSLGNSGNEQFF,TGTGCCAGCAGCCTCGGGAACAGCGGCAATGAGCAGTTCTTC
TRBJ2-5,TRBD1,NA,TRBV5-6,CASSTGTGGQETQYF,TGTGCCAGCAGCACGGGGACAGGGGGCCAAGAGACCCAGTACTTC
TRBJ2-2,NA,NA,TRBV19,CASRPHLTGELFF,TGTGCCAGTAGACCACACCTCACCGGGGAGCTGTTTTTT
TRBJ2-7,NA,NA,TRBV12-5,CASGLSGNSYEQYF,TGTGCTAGTGGTTTGTCAGGGAATTCCTACGAGCAGTACTTC
TRBJ2-5,TRBD2,NA,TRBV30,CAWSPKGDYRQETQYF,TGTGCCTGGAGCCCTAAAGGGGACTATCGTCAAGAGACCCAGTACTTC
TRBJ2-2,NA,NA,TRBV21-1,CASSLGTSGSKHRGAVF,TGTGCCAGCAGCCTGGGGACTAGCGGGAGTAAGCACCGGGGAGCTGTTTTT
TRBJ1-2,NA,NA,TRBV12-5,CASGLSSPIYGYTF,TGTGCTAGTGGTTTAAGTAGTCCCATCTATGGCTACACCTTC
TRBJ1-4,TRBD1,once,TRBV19,CASSSGTGDEKLFF,TGTGCCAGTAGCTCCGGGACAGGCGATGAAAAACTGTTTTTT
TRBJ1-2,NA,NA,TRBV6-5,CASSPGIGYTF,TGTGCCAGCAGCCCAGGGATTGGCTACACCTTC
TRBJ1-1,NA,NA,TRBV13,CASSLGLGGRRSTEAFF,TGTGCCAGCAGCTTAGGCCTAGGCGGGCGGAGGTCGACTGAAGCTTTCTTT
TRBJ1-2,TRBD1,NA,TRBV10-3,CAISESVPGQGSAGYTF,TGTGCCATCAGTGAGTCCGTCCCGGGACAGGGATCGGCTGGCTACACCTTC
TRBJ2-1,TRBD2,NA,TRBV7-2,CASSKQAGGPIDEQFF,TGTGCCAGCAGCAAACAAGCGGGGGGGCCCATAGATGAGCAGTTCTTC